The 17 T cell receptor beta chains below come from one sample, sequenced in a study of cytomegalovirus exposure and HLA in healthy donors. PCR used 60 Vbeta primers and 13 Jbeta primers. The repertoire was sequenced with immunoSEQ multiplex PCR; TCRdb's copy has only in-frame clones and lacks some. The sample contains tens of thousands of clones, 85% to 95% of which appear only once. The sequencing input was PBMCs. The receptor set was obtained from a woman aged 18 to 35 in good health and CMV-seronegative.

This rearrangement joins TRBV10-2 to TRBJ2-4; 7 bases are a match to TRBD1. CDR3 length: 14 residues. Germline lookup yields CDR1 WSHSY and CDR2 SAAADI. V gave up 7 bases and J gave up 4 bases; unmatched junction bases: 7. The DNA for the CDR3 is TGCGCCAGCACCCAGGACAGGAATAAAAACATTCAGTACTTC. Amino acid sequence: CASTQDRNKNIQYF.

The gene calls are TRBV5-4 and TRBJ2-7; D remains ambiguous. CDR3 length: 12 amino acids. In germline, CDR1 is SGHNT, CDR2 YYREEE (reference sequence). V lost 0 bases and J 3 bases, leaving 4 bases between the germline ends. CDR3 amino acids: CASSLVGYEQYF. The DNA of the CDR3 is TGTGCCAGCAGCTTGGTCGGCTACGAGCAGTACTTC.

CDR3 DNA: TGTGCCAGCAGTTCCCAAGCAATTCGACTAGCGGGACTAGAGACCCAGTACTTC. Protein sequence: CASSSQAIRLAGLETQYF. This sequence joins TRBV27 and TRBJ2-5; 11 nucleotides align to TRBD2. This CDR3 is 18 amino acids long. V trimming: 4 bases; J trimming: 4 bases; junction bases outside the gene matches: 14. Germline-derived CDR1 and CDR2 are MNHEY and SMNVEV (reference sequence).

The CDR3 sequence is CSVDSEAPTYNEQFF. In nucleotides, the CDR3 is TGCAGCGTTGACTCGGAGGCGCCGACCTACAATGAGCAGTTCTTC. The chain links TRBV29-1 to TRBJ2-1; D possibly corresponds to TRBD2 (5 bases). The CDR3 consists of 15 residues. The germline V and J ends were trimmed by 3 bases and 2 bases, with 14 bases remaining between them. CDR1 SQVTM and CDR2 ANQGSEA come from the germline V gene.

The chain uses TRBV6-6 and TRBJ2-2, with 11 bases lining up with TRBD2. Trimming at V came to 6 bases and at J to 5 bases, leaving 8 bases not matched to a gene. Germline V gene sequence: CDR1 MNHNY, CDR2 SVGAGI (reference sequence). The CDR3 extends over 16 amino acids. CDR3 region: CASSPSRTSGTGELFF. The CDR3 bases are TGTGCCAGCAGCCCTTCACGGACTAGCGGGACCGGGGAGCTGTTTTTT.

The chain links TRBV19 to TRBJ1-2, with 10 bases matching TRBD1. J gave up 4 bases and V 7 bases, and 18 bases lay outside the gene matches. This CDR3 comprises 18 residues. CDR1 and CDR2 from the germline V gene are LNHDA and SQIVND (reference sequence). CDR3 sequence reads: CASTSSSGQGSIAYGYTF. CDR3 nucleotides: TGTGCCAGTACCTCTAGCTCGGGACAGGGGAGTATAGCCTATGGCTACACCTTC.

The CDR3 region is CASRSGQVGDSPLHF. In DNA form, the CDR3 reads TGTGCCAGCAGGTCGGGACAGGTGGGGGATTCACCCCTCCACTTT. This chain connects TRBV28 to TRBJ1-6; 8 bases are a match to TRBD1. The CDR3 contains 15 residues. V shed 6 bases, J shed 8 bases, and the junction held 9 bases outside the gene matches. Per germline, CDR1 MDHEN and CDR2 SYDVKM.

This clone was seen a single time. The chain combines TRBV6-6 with TRBJ1-4; 8 bases agree with TRBD1. The CDR3 loop spans 14 amino acids. V lost 6 bases, J lost 5 bases, and 5 bases stayed unmatched. From germline, CDR1 is MNHNY and CDR2 SVGAGI (reference sequence). The CDR3 nucleotides are TGTGCCAGCAGCAGGGACAGGATAAATGAAAAACTGTTTTTT. It encodes CASSRDRINEKLFF.

Here the CDR3 DNA reads TGTGCCAGCAGCGTCGGACTAGGAGAGCAGTTCTTC. Amino acid sequence: CASSVGLGEQFF. V usage is TRBV9 and J usage is TRBJ2-1; 7 bases agree with TRBD2. V was clipped by 2 bases and J by 10 bases; unmatched bases: 3. CDR3 length: 12 residues. CDR1 is SGDLS, CDR2 YYNGEE, per germline.

V gene TRBV11-3 combines with J gene TRBJ2-3, with D perhaps matching TRBD1 (7 bases). Germline-derived CDR1 and CDR2 are SGHNT and YENEEA. CDR3 size: 13 residues. The V gene lost 4 bases and the J gene lost 7 bases, with 12 bases spanning the gap. In DNA, the CDR3 is TGTGCCAGCAGCTCAGGGGGGTGGAATACGCAGTATTTT. Encoded protein: CASSSGGWNTQYF.

V is TRBV20-1 and J is TRBJ2-7; the match to TRBD2 covers 8 bases. The V segment lost 6 bases and the J segment 9 bases; nucleotides outside the gene matches: 4. The CDR3 sequence is 10 residues long. Germline assignment: CDR1 DFQATT and CDR2 SNEGSKA (reference sequence). CDR3 coding DNA: TGCAGTGCGGGAAGCGGGAGGCAGTACTTC. It translates to CSAGSGRQYF.

The gene calls are TRBV15 and TRBJ1-1, with 7 bases identical to TRBD1. The CDR3 extends over 15 amino acids. The germline V gene has CDR1 LNHNV and CDR2 YYDKDF (reference sequence). J was trimmed by 1 base and V by 3 bases; bases with no gene match: 5. In DNA form, the CDR3 reads TGTGCCACCAGCAGCTGGGGACAGAAGAACACTGAAGCTTTCTTT. It is translated as CATSSWGQKNTEAFF.

The chain carries TRBV2 and TRBJ1-5, with 7 positions matching TRBD1. This CDR3 contains 15 residues. From germline, CDR1 is SNHLY and CDR2 FYNNEI. Trimming took 8 bases from V and 3 from J; bases not matched to a gene: 10. The CDR3 bases are TGTGCCAGCTGGACAGGACACTTCACCAATCAGCCCCAGCATTTT. As protein: CASWTGHFTNQPQHF.

The chain joins TRBV5-1 to TRBJ2-7; D gene uncertain. The V end lost 1 base, the J end lost 0 bases, and 8 bases lay between the germline ends. Germline CDR1 reads SGHRS; CDR2 reads YFSETQ. The CDR3 covers 14 residues. CDR3 residues: CASSLSRSSYEQYF. CDR3 sequence (DNA): TGCGCCAGCAGCTTGAGTAGAAGCTCCTACGAGCAGTACTTC.

This sequence joins TRBV5-1 and TRBJ1-1; D unclear. Trimming took off 3 bases at V and 1 base at J, with 10 bases between the two ends. Germline V lookup: CDR1 SGHRS, CDR2 YFSETQ. The CDR3 totals 14 residues. The CDR3 nucleotides read TGCGCCAGCAGCTCCACTTTAGAGAACACTGAAGCTTTCTTT. Amino acid sequence: CASSSTLENTEAFF.

The chain recombines TRBV4-1 with TRBJ2-7, with TRBD2 matching 11 bases. After removal of 0 bases from V and 2 bases from J, the junction contained 3 bases not matched to a gene. The CDR3 runs 16 residues. The germline V gene encodes CDR1 MGHRA and CDR2 YSYEKL. In DNA form, the CDR3 reads TGCGCCAGCAGCCAAGATCCTAGCGGGAGGACCTACGAGCAGTACTTC. Translated, it gives CASSQDPSGRTYEQYF.

The rearrangement uses TRBV4-2 and TRBJ2-1; 8 bases fit TRBD1. CDR1 is LGHNA and CDR2 is YNFKEQ in the germline V gene. This CDR3 is 14 amino acids long. Losses at the gene ends were 3 bases for V and 9 bases for J; bases not matched to a gene: 7. CDR3 region: CASSHVQGAGEQFF. The CDR3 region has the DNA TGTGCCAGCAGCCATGTGCAGGGGGCGGGTGAGCAGTTCTTC.